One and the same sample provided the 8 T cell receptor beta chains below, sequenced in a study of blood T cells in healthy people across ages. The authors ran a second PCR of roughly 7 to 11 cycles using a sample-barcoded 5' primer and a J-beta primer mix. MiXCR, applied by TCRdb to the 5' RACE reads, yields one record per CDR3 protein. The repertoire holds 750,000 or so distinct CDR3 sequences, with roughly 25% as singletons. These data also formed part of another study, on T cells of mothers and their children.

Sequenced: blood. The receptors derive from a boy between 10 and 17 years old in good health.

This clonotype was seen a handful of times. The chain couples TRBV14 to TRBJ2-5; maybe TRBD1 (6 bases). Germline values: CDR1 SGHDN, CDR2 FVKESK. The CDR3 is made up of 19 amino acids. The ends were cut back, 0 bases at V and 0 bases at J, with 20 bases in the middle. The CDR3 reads CASSQDFLDSVGYQETQYF. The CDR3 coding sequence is TGTGCCAGCAGCCAAGATTTTTTGGACAGCGTTGGGTACCAAGAGACCCAGTACTTC. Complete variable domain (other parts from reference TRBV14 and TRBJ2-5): EAGVTQFPSHSVIEKGQTVTLRCDPISGHDNLYWYRRVMGKEIKFLLHFVKESKQDESGMPNNRFLAERTGGTYSTLKVQPAELEDSGVYFCASSQDFLDSVGYQETQYFGPGTRLLVL.

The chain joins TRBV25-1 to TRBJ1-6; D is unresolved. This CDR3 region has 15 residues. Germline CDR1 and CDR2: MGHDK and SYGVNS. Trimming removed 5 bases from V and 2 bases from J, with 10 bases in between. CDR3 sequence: CASSSAGPYNSPLHF. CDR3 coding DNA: TGTGCCAGCAGTAGTGCAGGCCCCTATAATTCACCCCTCCACTTT.

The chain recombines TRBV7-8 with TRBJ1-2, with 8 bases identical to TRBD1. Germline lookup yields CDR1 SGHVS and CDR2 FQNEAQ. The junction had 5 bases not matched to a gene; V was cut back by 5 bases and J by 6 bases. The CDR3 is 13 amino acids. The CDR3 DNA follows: TGTGCCAGCAGCGTAGACAGGGGCCATGGCTACACCTTC. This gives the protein CASSVDRGHGYTF.

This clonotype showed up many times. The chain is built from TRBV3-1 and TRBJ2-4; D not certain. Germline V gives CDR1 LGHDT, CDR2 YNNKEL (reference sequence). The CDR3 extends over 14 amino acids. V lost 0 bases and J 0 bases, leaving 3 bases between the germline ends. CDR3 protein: CASSQEIAKNIQYF. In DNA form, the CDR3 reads TGTGCCAGCAGCCAAGAGATAGCCAAAAACATTCAGTACTTC.

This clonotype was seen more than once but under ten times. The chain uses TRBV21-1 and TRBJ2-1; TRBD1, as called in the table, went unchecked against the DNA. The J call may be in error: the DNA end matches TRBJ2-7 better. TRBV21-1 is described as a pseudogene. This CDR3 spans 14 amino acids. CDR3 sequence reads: CASSKGGADYEQYF. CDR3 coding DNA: TGTGCCAGCAGCAAAGGGGGCGCCGACTACGAGCAGTACTTC.

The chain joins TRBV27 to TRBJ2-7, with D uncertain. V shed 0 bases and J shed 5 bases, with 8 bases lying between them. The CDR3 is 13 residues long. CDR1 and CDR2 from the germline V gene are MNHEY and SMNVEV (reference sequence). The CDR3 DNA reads TGTGCCAGCAGTTTATCAGGCGTCCACGAGCAGTACTTC. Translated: CASSLSGVHEQYF.

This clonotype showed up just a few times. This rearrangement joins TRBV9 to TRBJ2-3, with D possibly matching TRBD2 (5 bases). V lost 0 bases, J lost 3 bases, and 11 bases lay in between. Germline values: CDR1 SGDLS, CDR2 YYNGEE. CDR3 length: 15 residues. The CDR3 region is CASSVGGSGTDTQYF. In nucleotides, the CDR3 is TGTGCCAGCAGCGTAGGTGGGAGTGGGACAGATACGCAGTATTTT.

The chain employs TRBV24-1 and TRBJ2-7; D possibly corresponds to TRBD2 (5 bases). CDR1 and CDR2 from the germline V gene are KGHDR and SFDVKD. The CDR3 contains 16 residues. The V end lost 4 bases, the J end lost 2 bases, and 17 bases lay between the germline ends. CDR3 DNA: TGTGCCACCAGTGACCCCGGGGTTCCAATTACCTACGAGCAGTACTTC. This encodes CATSDPGVPITYEQYF.